This is a list of T cell receptor beta chains from one sample in a study of cytomegalovirus exposure and HLA in healthy donors. Measured with immunoSEQ multiplex PCR; TCRdb has only the in-frame clones, and not every one. The table has some 96,000 clones, less than 85% seen once. The sequenced sample consisted of PBMCs. The source is a woman aged 55-70 years in good health and CMV-seropositive. Each CDR3 is given with its conserved first and last residue. The D gene is left open where the match is weak. Clone size is shown for a subset of rows, as once, few, many or a class of expanded clone.

clone size | J gene | V gene | D gene | CDR3 DNA | CDR3 protein
. | TRBJ1-3 | TRBV30 | . | TGTGCTTCGAGAAGGCGGGCATCTGGAAACACCATATATTTT | CASRRRASGNTIYF
. | TRBJ1-6 | TRBV2 | TRBD1 | TGTGCCAGCTTTCGGCAGGGGGGTAATTCACCCCTCCACTTT | CASFRQGGNSPLHF
few | TRBJ2-1 | TRBV11-3 | TRBD2 | TGTGCCAGCAGCCCAAGTGTTCTAGCGGGAGGCGATGAGCAGTTCTTC | CASSPSVLAGGDEQFF
once | TRBJ2-3 | TRBV5-4 | TRBD1 | TGTGCCAGTTCTCTAGGGGACAGGGTATCAGATACGCAGTATTTT | CASSLGDRVSDTQYF
. | TRBJ2-7 | TRBV30 | TRBD1 | TGTGCCTGGAGTAGAATCGGACAGGACTACGAGCAGTACTTC | CAWSRIGQDYEQYF
. | TRBJ2-7 | TRBV5-1 | TRBD1 | TGCGCCAGCAGCTTGGGGACAGGGGGCTCCTACGAGCAGTACTTC | CASSLGTGGSYEQYF
few | TRBJ1-2 | TRBV5-1 | . | TGCGCCAGCAGCTCGACAGACCGGGGCTACACCTTC | CASSSTDRGYTF
. | TRBJ2-3 | TRBV10-3 | . | TGTGCCTCCTCCAGGGAAATCACAGATACGCAGTATTTT | CASSREITDTQYF
. | TRBJ1-2 | TRBV7-9 | TRBD1 | TGTGCCAGCAGCCCTAATGGGGACAGGGCTTCTGGCTACACCTTC | CASSPNGDRASGYTF
few | TRBJ1-4 | TRBV5-5 | . | TGTGCCAGCAGCACGGGAGGTCGGGAAAAACTGTTTTTT | CASSTGGREKLFF
once | TRBJ2-7 | TRBV7-9 | TRBD2 | TGTGCCAGCAGCTTGCCTAGCGGAGACTACGAGCAGTACTTC | CASSLPSGDYEQYF
. | TRBJ1-2 | TRBV10-3 | . | TGTGCCATCAGTGCGAGGGCGAGGGAATACTATGGCTACACCTTC | CAISARAREYYGYTF
. | TRBJ1-1 | TRBV19 | . | TGTGCCAGTAGTAAAACCAGGGTGGGCATGAACACTGAAGCTTTCTTT | CASSKTRVGMNTEAFF
. | TRBJ2-1 | TRBV18 | TRBD2 | TGTGCCAGCTCACCATCCCTTAGCGGGAGACGGGTCAATGAGCAGTTCTTC | CASSPSLSGRRVNEQFF
few | TRBJ1-1 | TRBV7-9 | TRBD1 | TGTGCCAGCAGCCCTAACAGGGGAACCACTGAAGCTTTCTTT | CASSPNRGTTEAFF
. | TRBJ2-2 | TRBV5-1 | TRBD2 | TGCGCCAGCAGGCTAGCGGGAGGTACCGGGGAGCTGTTTTTT | CASRLAGGTGELFF
. | TRBJ1-2 | TRBV9 | . | TGTGCCAGCAGCGTAGGCCCAGGGGAGGGTGGCTACACCTTC | CASSVGPGEGGYTF
once | TRBJ2-3 | TRBV15 | . | TGTGCCACCAGCAGAGATAAAGCGCATACGCAGTATTTT | CATSRDKAHTQYF
. | TRBJ2-1 | TRBV10-3 | . | TGTGCCATCAACCCCGATTCCGGGAACTCCTACAATGAGCAGTTCTTC | CAINPDSGNSYNEQFF
. | TRBJ2-3 | TRBV18 | TRBD2 | TGTGCCAGCTCACCAAACCTAGCGGGATTGTCGCAGTATTTT | CASSPNLAGLSQYF
. | TRBJ2-1 | TRBV5-4 | TRBD2 | TGTGCCAGCAGCGTCCTAGCGGGGGCCTACAATGAGCAGTTCTTC | CASSVLAGAYNEQFF
. | TRBJ1-3 | TRBV6-1 | . | TGTGCCAGCAGTGAAAACTCATTTGGAAACACCATATATTTT | CASSENSFGNTIYF
. | TRBJ2-7 | TRBV5-4 | . | TGTGCCAGCAGCTTGGGCCCGGCGGACTGGGCCTACGAGCAGTACTTC | CASSLGPADWAYEQYF
. | TRBJ1-1 | TRBV9 | . | TGTGCCAGCAGCGTAGATAGGAACACTGAAGCTTTCTTT | CASSVDRNTEAFF
. | TRBJ2-1 | TRBV5-1 | . | TGCGCCAGGAGGGGGTACAGCTCCTACAATGAGCAGTTCTTC | CARRGYSSYNEQFF
. | TRBJ1-5 | TRBV7-9 | . | TGTGCCAGCAGCTTAGCGGGACGGGGGAATCAGCCCCAGCATTTT | CASSLAGRGNQPQHF
once | TRBJ1-1 | TRBV7-9 | . | TGTTCCAGCAGTTCTAGTGGCACTGAAGCTTTCTTT | CSSSSSGTEAFF
. | TRBJ1-1 | TRBV19 | . | TGTGCCAGTAGTATCGGCAGGTGGGCTAGGGGGTCCATCCAATTCACTGAAGCTTTCTTT | CASSIGRWARGSIQFTEAFF
. | TRBJ2-2 | TRBV7-3 | TRBD2 | TGTGCCAGCAGCTCCTCTAGCGGACTGGACACCGGGGAGCTGTTTTTT | CASSSSSGLDTGELFF
. | TRBJ2-2 | TRBV25-1 | TRBD1 | TGTGCCAGCAGCCGACAGGGAACCGGGGAGCTGTTTTTT | CASSRQGTGELFF
. | TRBJ1-2 | TRBV5-1 | . | TGCGCCAGCAGCTTGACAGCCAACTATGGCTACACCTTC | CASSLTANYGYTF
few | TRBJ2-6 | TRBV25-1 | . | TGTGCCAGCAGTGATAACAGACGCTCTGGGGCCAACGTCCTGACTTTC | CASSDNRRSGANVLTF
. | TRBJ1-5 | TRBV19 | TRBD1 | TGTGCCAGTACCAGACAGGGGAATAGCAATCAGCCCCAGCATTTT | CASTRQGNSNQPQHF
. | TRBJ1-1 | TRBV2 | TRBD1 | TGTGCCAGCAGCCCTCAGGGGGCCGGCGAAGCTTTCTTT | CASSPQGAGEAFF
few | TRBJ2-2 | TRBV19 | . | TGTGCCAGTAGTCCCCCAAGACTAACCTCCGGCACCGGGGAGCTGTTTTTT | CASSPPRLTSGTGELFF
many | TRBJ2-2 | TRBV5-1 | . | TGCGCCAGCAGCTTGGGCAGGTACGACGGGGAGCTGTTTTTT | CASSLGRYDGELFF
. | TRBJ2-3 | TRBV29-1 | . | TGCAGCGTCCCGCCCGTGACAGTTAGCACAGATACGCAGTATTTT | CSVPPVTVSTDTQYF
. | TRBJ2-7 | TRBV7-9 | . | TGTGCCAGCAGCTTAGGTCCATCCTCCTACGAGCAGTACTTC | CASSLGPSSYEQYF
. | TRBJ2-7 | TRBV5-1 | . | TGCGCCAGCAGCTTGGCGGGAGAAGGCTACGAGCAGTACTTC | CASSLAGEGYEQYF
few | TRBJ2-7 | TRBV6-5 | . | TGTGCCAGCAGTTACTCGAACCGGGAGCAGTACTTC | CASSYSNREQYF
. | TRBJ2-7 | TRBV5-1 | TRBD2 | TGCGCCAGCAGCTTGTCTAGCGGGAGTTATCACGAGCAGTACTTC | CASSLSSGSYHEQYF
. | TRBJ1-2 | TRBV28 | TRBD1 | TGTGCCAGCAGCCGGGACAGGGGACTCGGTGGCTACACCTTC | CASSRDRGLGGYTF
. | TRBJ2-1 | TRBV19 | TRBD2 | TGTGCCAGTAGTAGAGGCCTAGCGGGAGGCTACAATGAGCAGTTCTTC | CASSRGLAGGYNEQFF
. | TRBJ2-3 | TRBV2 | . | TGTGCCAGCAGAGGACCCTTACAGGGAAAGGCAGATACGCAGTATTTT | CASRGPLQGKADTQYF